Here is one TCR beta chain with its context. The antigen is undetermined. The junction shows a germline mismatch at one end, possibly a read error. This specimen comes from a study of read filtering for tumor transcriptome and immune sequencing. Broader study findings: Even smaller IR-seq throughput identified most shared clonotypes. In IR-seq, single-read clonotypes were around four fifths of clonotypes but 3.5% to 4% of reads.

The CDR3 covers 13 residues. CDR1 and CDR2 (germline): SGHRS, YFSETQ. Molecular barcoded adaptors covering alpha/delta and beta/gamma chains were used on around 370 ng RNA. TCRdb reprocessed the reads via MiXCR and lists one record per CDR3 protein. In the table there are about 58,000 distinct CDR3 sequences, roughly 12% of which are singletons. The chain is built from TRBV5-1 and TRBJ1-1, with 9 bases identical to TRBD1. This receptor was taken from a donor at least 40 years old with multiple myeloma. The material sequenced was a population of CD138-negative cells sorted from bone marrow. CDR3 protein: CASSARTGAEALF. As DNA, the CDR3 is TGCGCCAGCAGCGCCCGGACAGGGGCTGAAGCTCTCTTT.